Each of the 16 T cell receptor beta chains below was sequenced from the same sample in a study of regulatory T cells in long-lasting Graves disease. CDR3-region Arm-PCR and iRepertoire HTBI primers produced the TCR beta libraries. TCRdb ran MiXCR on the multiplex PCR reads and lists one entry per CDR3 protein. The table lists roughly 500,000 distinct CDR3 sequences, roughly 20% of them singletons, with 6.5% to 8% in the top ten. Time point noted: persistent/refractory GD, antithyroid drugs over 5 years with positive TRAb. Following extraction of RNA from PBMCs, that RNA was used to make the TCR library. The sample here was peripheral blood mononuclear cells (PBMCs), taken when the disease was refractory, from a patient treated with antithyroid drugs. All receptors come from a female donor with Graves disease.

The rearrangement joins TRBV19 to TRBJ2-7; 12 bases are a match to TRBD2. Germline loops: CDR1 LNHDA, CDR2 SQIVND (reference sequence). Trimming removed 6 bases from V and 2 bases from J; junction bases left unmatched: 11. The CDR3 covers 17 residues. The CDR3 sequence is CASRKLGLAGGTYEQYF. The CDR3 coding sequence is TGTGCCAGTAGAAAATTGGGACTAGCGGGTGGCACCTACGAGCAGTACTTC.

The table lists this clonotype with many counts. The rearrangement links TRBV29-1 to TRBJ1-1; 7 nucleotides agree with TRBD1. The CDR3 totals 16 residues. V dropped 4 bases and J dropped 0; count of bases not matched to a gene: 11. Germline V lookup: CDR1 SQVTM, CDR2 ANQGSEA. Written as DNA, the CDR3 is TGCAGCGTTGGCTACGGTAACAGGGGTATGAACACTGAAGCTTTCTTT. Residues: CSVGYGNRGMNTEAFF.

The chain links TRBV7-9 to TRBJ1-2, with D possibly matching TRBD1 (5 bases). In germline, CDR1 is SEHNR, CDR2 FQNEAQ (reference sequence). The CDR3 loop spans 13 amino acids. Trimming removed 5 bases from V and 6 bases from J, with 13 bases in between. The CDR3 sequence: CASSLDRLDGYTF. As DNA, the CDR3 is TGTGCCAGCAGCCTCGACAGATTGGATGGCTACACCTTC.

This clonotype appeared many times. The chain carries TRBV3-1 and TRBJ2-5; 9 bases are shared with TRBD2. This CDR3 is built from 15 residues. Trimming cost V 4 bases and J 5 bases; bases outside gene matches: 8. Germline V gene lookup returns CDR1 LGHDT and CDR2 YNNKEL (reference sequence). The CDR3: CASSLIAGVQETQYF. Here the CDR3 DNA reads TGTGCCAGCAGCCTCATAGCGGGAGTCCAGGAGACCCAGTACTTC.

This clonotype was detected only a few times. The rearrangement joins TRBV6-2 or TRBV6-3 to TRBJ1-2; D is possibly TRBD1 (6 bases). V was clipped by 9 bases and J by 4 bases, with 12 bases between them. The length of the CDR3 is 12 residues. Germline V gene data show CDR1 as MNHEY and CDR2 as SVGEGT. The CDR3 region is CASRDTSYGYTF. CDR3 DNA sequence: TGTGCCAGTAGGGACACCTCCTATGGCTACACCTTC.

In its sample, this clonotype was seen many times. The chain's CDR3 is CASSDGGYTF. CDR3 bases: TGTGCCAGCAGTGATGGGGGCTACACCTTC. The V gene is TRBV2, the J gene TRBJ1-2; D is uncertain. The CDR3 contains 10 residues. Germline loops: CDR1 SNHLY, CDR2 FYNNEI. V lost 3 bases and J 8 bases, leaving 4 bases between the germline ends.

J is TRBJ1-1 and V is TRBV5-1; 10 nucleotides match TRBD1. CDR3 length equals 17 residues. The V gene end was trimmed by 2 bases and the J gene end by 3 bases; junction bases not matched to a gene: 10. Germline V gene sequence: CDR1 SGHRS, CDR2 YFSETQ. The CDR3 loop reads CASSLLEIGTGDTEAFF. The CDR3 nucleotides are TGCGCCAGCAGCTTATTGGAGATCGGGACAGGGGACACTGAAGCTTTCTTT.

This clonotype was seen many times. V and J are TRBV7-2 and TRBJ1-2; D is possibly TRBD1 (6 bases). V gave up 5 bases and J gave up 6 bases, with 13 bases separating them. The germline CDR1 and CDR2 sequences are SGHTA and FQGNSA. The CDR3 runs to 13 residues. The CDR3 reads CASSGGRGHGYTF. The CDR3 nucleotides read TGTGCCAGCAGCGGAGGCCGGGGGCATGGCTACACCTTC.

The chain has TRBV10-3 and TRBJ1-1, with D tentatively TRBD1 (6 bases). V lost 5 bases and J lost 1, with 11 bases in between. The CDR3 is made up of 14 amino acids. Germline loops: CDR1 ENHRY, CDR2 SYGVKD. CDR3 sequence reads: CAISRDMQNTEAFF. CDR3 sequence (DNA): TGTGCCATCAGTAGGGACATGCAGAACACTGAAGCTTTCTTT.

This clonotype showed up just once. The CDR3 loop reads CASSDEGIPGQVQYF. In nucleotides, the CDR3 is TGTGCCAGCAGCGACGAAGGGATTCCGGGGCAAGTGCAGTACTTC. The chain carries TRBV9 and TRBJ2-7; D assignment may be TRBD1 or TRBD2 (5 bases each). The CDR3 runs to 15 residues. With 3 bases removed from V and 9 bases from J, the gap between germline ends came to 22 bases. Germline lookup yields CDR1 SGDLS and CDR2 YYNGEE.

The rearrangement uses TRBV6-2 or TRBV6-3 and TRBJ2-1; TRBD2 agrees at 7 bases. CDR1 is MNHEY and CDR2 is SVGEGT in the germline V gene. The CDR3 extends over 18 amino acids. The ends lost 0 bases at V and 2 bases at J; junction bases unmatched: 10. Written as DNA, the CDR3 is TGTGCCAGCAGTTACTCGATATCGGGCGGGAGTCCCTACAATGAGCAGTTCTTC. Residues: CASSYSISGGSPYNEQFF.

This clonotype was detected many times. The chain combines TRBV29-1 with TRBJ1-4; D gene unclear. The V gene lost 3 bases and the J gene lost 7 bases, with 15 bases spanning the gap. The CDR3 sequence is 14 residues long. Per germline, CDR1 SQVTM and CDR2 ANQGSEA. The CDR3 sequence: CSVEVGLGGEKLFF. CDR3 coding DNA: TGCAGCGTTGAGGTCGGGTTGGGAGGTGAAAAACTGTTTTTT.

With regard to this clonotype: This could be a read error, since a much larger clone is one nucleotide away. The chain joins TRBV7-9 to TRBJ2-5; 7 nucleotides line up with TRBD1. This CDR3 has 13 amino acids. Trimming at V came to 5 bases and at J to 3 bases, leaving 3 bases not matched to a gene. Looked up from germline, CDR1 is SEHNR and CDR2 is FQNEAQ (reference sequence). The CDR3 DNA is TGTGCCAGCAGCGCCGGGACAGAAGAGACCCAGTACTTC. This sequence encodes CASSAGTEETQYF.

This chain uses TRBV7-6 with TRBJ2-1; 7 bases line up with TRBD2. Trimming took 5 bases from V and 7 from J; bases not matched to a gene: 8. Germline values: CDR1 SGHVS, CDR2 FNYEAQ. The CDR3 totals 14 residues. CDR3 amino acids: CASSILSGNNEQFF. The CDR3 bases are TGTGCCAGCAGCATCCTCAGCGGGAATAATGAGCAGTTCTTC.

The table lists this clonotype with a few counts. The chain uses TRBV12-3 or TRBV12-4 and TRBJ1-5; TRBD1 is a possible D gene (5 bases). The CDR3 has 14 residues. V was cut by 5 bases and J by 4 bases, with 12 bases left in between. This CDR3 reads CASSVREGNQPQHF. DNA of the CDR3: TGTGCCAGCAGTGTCCGAGAGGGGAATCAGCCCCAGCATTTT.

The chain combines TRBV4-1 with TRBJ1-5; 7 positions match TRBD1. The CDR3 totals 14 residues. Germline V gene lookup returns CDR1 MGHRA and CDR2 YSYEKL. V was clipped by 0 bases and J by 11 bases; unmatched bases: 7. CDR3 protein: CASSQEGQSFAQHF. The CDR3 DNA is TGCGCCAGCAGCCAAGAGGGACAGTCCTTTGCCCAGCATTTT.